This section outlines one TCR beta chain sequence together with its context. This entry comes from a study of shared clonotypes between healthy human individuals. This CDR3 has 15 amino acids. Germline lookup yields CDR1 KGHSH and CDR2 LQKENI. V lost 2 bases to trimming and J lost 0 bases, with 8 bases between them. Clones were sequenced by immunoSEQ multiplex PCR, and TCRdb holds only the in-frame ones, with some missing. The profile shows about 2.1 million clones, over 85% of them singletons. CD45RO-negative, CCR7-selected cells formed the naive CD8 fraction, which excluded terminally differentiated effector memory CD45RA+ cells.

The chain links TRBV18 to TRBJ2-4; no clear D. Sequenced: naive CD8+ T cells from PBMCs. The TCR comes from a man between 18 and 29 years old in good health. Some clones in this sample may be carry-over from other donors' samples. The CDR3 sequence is CASSPGMLAKNIQYF. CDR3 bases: TGTGCCAGCTCACCAGGGATGTTAGCCAAAAACATTCAGTACTTC.